Included here is one T cell receptor (beta chain) sequence, with context. The CDR3 contains 14 residues. The V gene's germline CDR1 is MDHEN and CDR2 SYDVKM. With 4 bases clipped from V and 2 bases from J, the junction kept 3 bases outside the gene matches. These data come from a study of blood T cell repertoires in COVID-19. About the study: Acute and convalescent COVID-19 samples came from the United States, Italy and Spain. In each case, the material was cDNA or gDNA derived from T cells, B-cell-depleted T cells, or PBMCs.

Per the study methods: From reference gene primer amplification, estimates of nucleated cell counts were derived. TCRdb's table, derived via immunoSEQ multiplex PCR, lists solely in-frame clones and lacks some. That table supplies the V and J calls and clone size; D and trimming were determined from the DNA. Among around 200,000 clones, 70% to 90% were seen once, and the ten largest hold over 2.5%. This receptor was identified in a man aged 55 to 69 with acute or convalescent COVID-19. Sequenced: peripheral blood. V is TRBV28 and J is TRBJ2-3; 7 nucleotides agree with TRBD1. CDR3 residues: CASSYGQDTDTQYF. In nucleotides, the CDR3 is TGTGCCAGCAGTTACGGACAGGACACAGATACGCAGTATTTT.